This TCR beta chain was sequenced during a study of early T cells in non-severe SARS-CoV-2 infection. The overall study: Chains were unpaired, as sequencing was done on bulk RNA from unsorted whole blood.

General observations from the study: Clonotype matching in VDJdb favored anti-spike CD8 responses and did not capture private and CD4 specificities.

The trim removed 0 bases at V and 0 bases at J, leaving 0 bases unmatched. The CDR3 has 15 amino acids. Germline assignment: CDR1 ENHRY and CDR2 SYGVKD. This clonotype was recorded at least ten times. As yet, its antigen is unknown. Individually, cDNA molecules had unique molecular identifiers attached to them. MiXCR, run by TCRdb on the 5' RACE reads, gives a single entry per CDR3 protein. The sample lists 30,000 or so distinct CDR3 sequences; approximately 7% were seen once. This sequence was found in an adult who was a healthcare worker with PCR-confirmed SARS-CoV-2 infection or an uninfected control (not recorded which). V gene TRBV10-3 combines with J gene TRBJ2-3; 7 bases match TRBD2. The sample taken for sequencing was whole blood. The DNA for the CDR3 is TGTGCCATCAGTGAGTCTAGCGGGAGCACAGATACGCAGTATTTT. Translating it yields CAISESSGSTDTQYF.